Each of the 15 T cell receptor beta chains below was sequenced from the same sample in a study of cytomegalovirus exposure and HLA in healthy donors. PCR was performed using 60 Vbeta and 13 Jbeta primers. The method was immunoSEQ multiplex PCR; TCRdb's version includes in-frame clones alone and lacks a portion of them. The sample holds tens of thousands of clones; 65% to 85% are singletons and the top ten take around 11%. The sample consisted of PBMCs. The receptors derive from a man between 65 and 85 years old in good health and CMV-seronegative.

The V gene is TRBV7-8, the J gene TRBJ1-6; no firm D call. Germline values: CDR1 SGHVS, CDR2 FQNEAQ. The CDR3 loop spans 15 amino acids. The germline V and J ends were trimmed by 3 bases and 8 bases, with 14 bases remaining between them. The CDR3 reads CASSFSAGWDSPLHF. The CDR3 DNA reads TGTGCCAGCAGCTTTTCTGCGGGGTGGGATTCACCCCTCCACTTT. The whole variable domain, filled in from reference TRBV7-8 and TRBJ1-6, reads GAGVSQSPRYKVAKRGQDVALRCDPISGHVSLFWYQQALGQGPEFLTYFQNEAQLDKSGLPSDRFFAERPEGSVSTLKIQRTQQEDSAVYLCASSFSAGWDSPLHFGNGTRLTVT.

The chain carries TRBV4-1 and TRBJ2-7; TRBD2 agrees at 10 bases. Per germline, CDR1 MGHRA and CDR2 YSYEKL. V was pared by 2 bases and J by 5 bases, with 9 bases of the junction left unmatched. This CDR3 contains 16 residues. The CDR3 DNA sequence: TGCGCCAGCAGCCAATGGGCTAGCGGGAGAAGCAACGAGCAGTACTTC. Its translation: CASSQWASGRSNEQYF.

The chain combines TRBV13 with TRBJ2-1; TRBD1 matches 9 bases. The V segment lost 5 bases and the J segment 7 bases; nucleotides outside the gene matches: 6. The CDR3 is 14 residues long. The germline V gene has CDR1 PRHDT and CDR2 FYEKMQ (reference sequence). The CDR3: CASSTETGGNEQFF. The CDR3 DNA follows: TGTGCCAGCAGCACGGAGACAGGGGGGAATGAGCAGTTCTTC.

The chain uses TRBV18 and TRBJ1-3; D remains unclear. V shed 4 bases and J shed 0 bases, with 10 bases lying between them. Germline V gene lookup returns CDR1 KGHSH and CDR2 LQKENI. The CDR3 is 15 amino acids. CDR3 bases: TGTGCCAGCTCACTTGGGCCCCACTCTGGAAACACCATATATTTT. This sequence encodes CASSLGPHSGNTIYF.

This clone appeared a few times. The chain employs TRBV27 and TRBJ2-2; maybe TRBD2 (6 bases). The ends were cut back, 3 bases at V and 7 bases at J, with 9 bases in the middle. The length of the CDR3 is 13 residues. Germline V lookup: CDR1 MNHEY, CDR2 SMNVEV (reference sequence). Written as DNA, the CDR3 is TGTGCCAGCAGTTTGGGGCGGGGCGGGGAGCTGTTTTTT. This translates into CASSLGRGGELFF.

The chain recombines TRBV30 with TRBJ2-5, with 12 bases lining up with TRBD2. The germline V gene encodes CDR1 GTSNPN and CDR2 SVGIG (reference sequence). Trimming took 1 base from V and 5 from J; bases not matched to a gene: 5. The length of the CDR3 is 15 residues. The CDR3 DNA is TGTGCCTGGAGTGCCTCGGGACTAGCGGGCGAGACCCAGTACTTC. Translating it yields CAWSASGLAGETQYF.

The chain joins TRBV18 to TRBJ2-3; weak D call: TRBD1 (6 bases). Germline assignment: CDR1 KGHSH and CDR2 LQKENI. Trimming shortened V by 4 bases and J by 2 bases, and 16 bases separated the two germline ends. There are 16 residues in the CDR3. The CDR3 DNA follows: TGTGCCAGCTCACTTTCAAGGGGGTTCTACACAGATACGCAGTATTTT. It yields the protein CASSLSRGFYTDTQYF.

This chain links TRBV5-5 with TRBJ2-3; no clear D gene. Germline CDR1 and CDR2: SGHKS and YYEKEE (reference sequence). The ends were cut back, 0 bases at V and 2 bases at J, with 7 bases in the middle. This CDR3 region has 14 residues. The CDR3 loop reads CASSLELSTDTQYF. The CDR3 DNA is TGTGCCAGCAGCTTGGAGCTCTCCACAGATACGCAGTATTTT.

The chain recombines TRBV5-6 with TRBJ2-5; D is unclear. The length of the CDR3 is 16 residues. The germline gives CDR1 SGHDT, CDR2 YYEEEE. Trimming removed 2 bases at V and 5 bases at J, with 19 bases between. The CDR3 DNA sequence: TGTGCCAGCAGCTTTCTTGGTATTAGCCGGTGGGAGACCCAGTACTTC. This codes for CASSFLGISRWETQYF. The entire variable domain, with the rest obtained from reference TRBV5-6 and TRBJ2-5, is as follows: DAGVTQSPTHLIKTRGQQVTLRCSPKSGHDTVSWYQQALGQGPQFIFQYYEEEERQRGNFPDRFSGHQFPNYSSELNVNALLLGDSALYLCASSFLGISRWETQYFGPGTRLLVL.

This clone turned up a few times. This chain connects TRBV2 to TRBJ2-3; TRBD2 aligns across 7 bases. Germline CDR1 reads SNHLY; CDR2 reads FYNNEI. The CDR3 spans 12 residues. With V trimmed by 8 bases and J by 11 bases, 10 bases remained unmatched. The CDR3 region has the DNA TGTGCCAGCCAGTTAGGCGGGGGTGTGCAGTATTTT. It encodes CASQLGGGVQYF.

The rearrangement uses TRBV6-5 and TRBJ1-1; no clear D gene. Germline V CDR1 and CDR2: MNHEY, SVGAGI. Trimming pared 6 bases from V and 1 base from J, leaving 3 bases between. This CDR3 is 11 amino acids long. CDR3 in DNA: TGTGCCAGCAGACAGAACACTGAAGCTTTCTTT. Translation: CASRQNTEAFF.

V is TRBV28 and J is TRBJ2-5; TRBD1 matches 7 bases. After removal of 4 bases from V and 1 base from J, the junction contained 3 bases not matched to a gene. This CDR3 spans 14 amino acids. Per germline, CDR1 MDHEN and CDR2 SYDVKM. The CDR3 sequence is CASSSTGVQETQYF. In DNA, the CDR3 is TGTGCCAGCAGTTCAACAGGGGTCCAAGAGACCCAGTACTTC.

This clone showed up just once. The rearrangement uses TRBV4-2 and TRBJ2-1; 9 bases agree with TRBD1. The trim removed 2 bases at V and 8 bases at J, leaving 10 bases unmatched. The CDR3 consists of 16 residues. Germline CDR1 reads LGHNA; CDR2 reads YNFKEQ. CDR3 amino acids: CASSQFGTGNLDEQFF. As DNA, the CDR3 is TGTGCCAGCAGCCAATTTGGGACAGGGAATTTGGATGAGCAGTTCTTC.

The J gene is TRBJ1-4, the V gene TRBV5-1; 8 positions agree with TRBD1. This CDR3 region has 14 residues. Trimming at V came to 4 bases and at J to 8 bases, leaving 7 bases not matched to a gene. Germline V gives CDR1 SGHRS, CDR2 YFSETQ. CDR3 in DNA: TGCGCCAGCAGCCCGGGACAGGAAGGAGAAAAACTGTTTTTT. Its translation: CASSPGQEGEKLFF.

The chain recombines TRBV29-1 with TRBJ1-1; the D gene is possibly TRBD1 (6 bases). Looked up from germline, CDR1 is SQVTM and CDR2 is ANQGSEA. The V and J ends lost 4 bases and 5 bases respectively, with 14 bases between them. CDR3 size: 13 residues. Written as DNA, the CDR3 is TGCAGCGTTGGCGGGCAGGGGTTGACTGAAGCTTTCTTT. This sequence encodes CSVGGQGLTEAFF.